One T cell receptor (beta chain) is described in this entry. What it recognizes is unknown. In blood CD8+ and CD4+ T cells, TCR beta underwent sequencing. Multiple sclerosis controls were treatment-naive patients with stable or active relapsing-remitting disease. Negative isolation was used for CD8+ and CD4+ T cells, and FACS enrichment was applied to TEMRA cells. This entry comes from a study of CD8 T cells in Susac syndrome. General observations from the study: As acknowledged by the study, its TCR sequencing and HLA analysis included a relatively small number of individuals.

Trimming stripped 0 bases from V and 9 bases from J, with 6 bases between. CDR3 length: 12 residues. Germline CDR1 is MNHNY and CDR2 is SVGAGI (reference sequence). Random-hexamer reverse transcription was applied to roughly 0.45 to 1 ug RNA. TCRdb recomputed calls from the immunoSEQ multiplex PCR reads with MiXCR, one row per CDR3 protein. The sample has about 210,000 distinct CDR3 sequences; 95% are singletons. The source of this sequence is a human donor with multiple sclerosis. Input material: CD4+ T cells from PBMCs. The rearrangement joins TRBV6-6 to TRBJ2-1, with D unclear. CDR3 region: CASSYSSREQFF. The CDR3 DNA reads TGTGCCAGCAGTTACTCATCCCGTGAGCAGTTCTTC.